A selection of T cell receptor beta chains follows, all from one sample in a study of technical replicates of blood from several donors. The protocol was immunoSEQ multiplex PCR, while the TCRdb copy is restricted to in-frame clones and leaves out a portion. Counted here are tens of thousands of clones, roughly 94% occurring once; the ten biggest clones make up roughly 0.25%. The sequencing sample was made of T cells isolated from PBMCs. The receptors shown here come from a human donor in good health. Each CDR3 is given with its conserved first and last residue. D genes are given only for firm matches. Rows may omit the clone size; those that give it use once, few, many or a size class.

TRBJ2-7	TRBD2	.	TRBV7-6	CASSYGLATSYEQYF	TGTGCCAGCAGCTACGGACTAGCGACATCCTACGAGCAGTACTTC
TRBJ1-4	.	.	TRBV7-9	CASSFPGDEKLFF	TGTGCCAGCAGCTTTCCAGGGGATGAAAAACTGTTTTTT
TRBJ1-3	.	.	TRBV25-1	CASSEDISGNTIYF	TGTGCCAGCAGTGAAGACATCTCTGGAAACACCATATATTTT
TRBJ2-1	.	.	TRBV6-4	CATSEPSDDNEQFF	TGTGCCACCTCAGAGCCTAGCGACGACAATGAGCAGTTCTTC
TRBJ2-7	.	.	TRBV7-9	CASSLSLAQTYEQYF	TGTGCCAGCAGCTTAAGCCTAGCGCAGACCTACGAGCAGTACTTC
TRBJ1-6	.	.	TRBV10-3	CAIPPVVQGGYNSPLHF	TGTGCCATCCCCCCAGTCGTCCAGGGCGGCTATAATTCACCCCTCCACTTT
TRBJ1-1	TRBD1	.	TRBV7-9	CASNKETGGLAFF	TGTGCCAGCAACAAAGAAACAGGGGGCCTGGCTTTCTTT
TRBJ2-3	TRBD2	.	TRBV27	CASSGLAVARRDSDTQYF	TGTGCCAGCAGCGGACTAGCCGTAGCACGGAGGGACTCAGATACGCAGTATTTT
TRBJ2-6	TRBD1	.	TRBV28	CASSGQGSTGANVLTF	TGTGCCTCCAGTGGACAGGGGAGTACTGGGGCCAACGTCCTGACTTTC
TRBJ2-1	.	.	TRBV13	CASSFLGAPYNEQFF	TGTGCCAGCAGCTTCTTGGGGGCTCCCTACAATGAGCAGTTCTTC
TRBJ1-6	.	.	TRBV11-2	CASSLRNSPLHF	TGTGCCAGCAGCTTACGTAATTCACCCCTCCACTTT
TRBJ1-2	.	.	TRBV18	CASSPRAPSGYTF	TGTGCCAGCTCACCACGGGCCCCATCTGGCTACACCTTC
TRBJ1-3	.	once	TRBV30	CAWSLQGFSGNTIYF	TGTGCCTGGAGTCTACAGGGCTTCTCTGGAAACACCATATATTTT
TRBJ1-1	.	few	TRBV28	CASSTDTQNTEAFF	TGTGCCAGCAGTACTGACACGCAGAACACTGAAGCTTTCTTT
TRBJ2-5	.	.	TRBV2	CASGPSFQETQYF	TGTGCCAGCGGACCTAGCTTCCAAGAGACCCAGTACTTC
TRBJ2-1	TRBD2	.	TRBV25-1	CASSLSGGPNEQFF	TGTGCCAGCAGTCTTAGCGGGGGCCCCAATGAGCAGTTCTTC
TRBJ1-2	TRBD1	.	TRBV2	CAPTDRAGYTF	TGTGCCCCAACGGACAGGGCTGGCTACACCTTC
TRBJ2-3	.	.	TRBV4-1	CASSPRGQLGTDTQYF	TGCGCCAGCAGCCCCCGAGGACAGTTAGGCACAGATACGCAGTATTTT
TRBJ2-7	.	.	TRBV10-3	CAISAGTLSYEQYF	TGTGCCATCAGTGCCGGGACTTTATCCTACGAGCAGTACTTC
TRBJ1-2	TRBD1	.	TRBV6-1	CASTQGARTGYTF	TGTGCCAGCACGCAGGGGGCGCGAACTGGCTACACCTTC
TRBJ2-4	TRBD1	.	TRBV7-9	CASSDRQGRNIQYF	TGTGCCAGCAGCGACCGACAGGGGAGGAACATTCAGTACTTC
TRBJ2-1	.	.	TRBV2	CARTPYSYNEQFF	TGTGCCAGGACTCCCTACTCCTACAATGAGCAGTTCTTC
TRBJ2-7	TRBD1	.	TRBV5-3	CARSRTAGTGVGYEQYF	TGTGCCAGAAGCAGGACCGCCGGGACAGGGGTAGGATACGAGCAGTACTTC
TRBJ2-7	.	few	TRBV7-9	CASSIKGEGEQYF	TGTGCCAGCAGCATAAAAGGAGAGGGAGAGCAGTACTTC
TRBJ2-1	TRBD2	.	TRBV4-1	CASSQEVPPAGMYNEQFF	TGCGCCAGCAGCCAAGAGGTGCCGCCAGCGGGAATGTACAATGAGCAGTTCTTC
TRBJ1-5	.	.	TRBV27	CASSLTRDGKSPQHF	TGTGCCAGCAGTCTTACGCGGGACGGGAAATCGCCCCAGCATTTT
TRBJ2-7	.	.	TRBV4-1	CASSRPTGSPSQQYF	TGCGCCAGCAGCCGGCCGACAGGCTCCCCTAGTCAACAGTACTTC
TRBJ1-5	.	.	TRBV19	CASSIYWGAQPQHF	TGTGCCAGTAGTATATATTGGGGCGCCCAGCCCCAGCATTTT
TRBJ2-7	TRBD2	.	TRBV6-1	CASSASQGGTYEQYF	TGTGCCAGCAGTGCAAGCCAGGGAGGGACCTACGAGCAGTACTTC